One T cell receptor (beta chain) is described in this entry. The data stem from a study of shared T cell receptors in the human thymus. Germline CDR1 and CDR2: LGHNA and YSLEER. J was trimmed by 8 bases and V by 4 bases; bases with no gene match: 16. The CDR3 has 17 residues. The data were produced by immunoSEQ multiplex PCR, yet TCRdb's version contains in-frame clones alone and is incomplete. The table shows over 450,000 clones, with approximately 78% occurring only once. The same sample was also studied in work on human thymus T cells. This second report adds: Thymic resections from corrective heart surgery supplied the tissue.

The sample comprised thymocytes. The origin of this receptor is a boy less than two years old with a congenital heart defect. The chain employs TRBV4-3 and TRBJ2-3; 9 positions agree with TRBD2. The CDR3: CASSPSRSAGGRGTQYF. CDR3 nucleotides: TGCGCCAGCAGCCCGTCGAGGTCGGCGGGAGGGAGGGGTACGCAGTATTTT.